These T cell receptor beta chains were read from a single sample in a study of cytomegalovirus exposure and HLA in healthy donors. Assay used: immunoSEQ multiplex PCR; TCRdb lists only in-frame clones, some missing. Of about 180,000 clones listed, around three quarters are singletons. The source material was PBMCs. The receptors come from a middle-aged man in good health and CMV-seronegative. Each CDR3 is given with its conserved first and last residue. D genes are given only for firm matches. Expanded clones are given a class, and other clones once, few, many or no size at all.

>TRBV5-1|TRBD2|TRBJ2-7|-
CASSITSGAVEQYF
TGCGCCAGCAGCATAACTAGCGGGGCTGTCGAGCAGTACTTC
>TRBV7-2|TRBD1|TRBJ2-7|-
CASSRDRGDYEQYF
TGTGCCAGCAGCCGTGACAGGGGGGACTACGAGCAGTACTTC
>TRBV7-2|TRBD2|TRBJ2-5|-
CASSPGGEQETQYF
TGTGCCAGCAGCCCGGGGGGGGAGCAAGAGACCCAGTACTTC
>TRBV7-8|-|TRBJ1-3|few
CASSNRGSGNTIYF
TGTGCCAGCAGCAACCGGGGCTCTGGAAACACCATATATTTT
>TRBV9|-|TRBJ2-5|-
CASSVGGLQETQYF
TGTGCCAGCAGCGTAGGGGGGCTACAAGAGACCCAGTACTTC
>TRBV29-1|TRBD2|TRBJ2-1|-
CSALLAGRYEQFF
TGCAGCGCCCTTCTAGCGGGACGGTATGAGCAGTTCTTC
>TRBV27|-|TRBJ1-1|once
CASSQKVNTEAFF
TGTGCCAGCAGTCAGAAAGTGAACACTGAAGCTTTCTTT
>TRBV4-3|TRBD2|TRBJ2-3|-
CASSLRLAGLVTDTQYF
TGCGCCAGCAGCCTCCGGCTAGCGGGATTGGTAACAGATACGCAGTATTTT
>TRBV9|-|TRBJ2-7|few
CASSPTGTGTYEQYF
TGTGCCAGCAGCCCGACCGGGACTGGGACCTACGAGCAGTACTTC
>TRBV10-3|TRBD1|TRBJ2-4|-
CAISQGENIQYF
TGTGCCATCAGCCAGGGGGAAAACATTCAGTACTTC
>TRBV7-9|TRBD1|TRBJ1-2|-
CASSLHRDSVMYSTF
TGTGCCAGCAGCTTACACCGGGACAGCGTAATGTATAGCACCTTC
>TRBV5-1|TRBD2|TRBJ2-2|-
CASSLGTSGSGTGELFF
TGCGCCAGCAGCCTCGGGACTAGCGGGAGTGGGACCGGGGAGCTGTTTTTT
>TRBV7-9|-|TRBJ2-7|-
CASSPPGRQTYEQYF
TGTGCCAGCAGCCCGCCGGGTCGGCAAACCTACGAGCAGTACTTC
>TRBV6-5|-|TRBJ2-3|-
CASSYGLTQYF
TGTGCCAGCAGTTACGGACTCACGCAGTATTTT
>TRBV4-1|TRBD2|TRBJ2-1|-
CASSQDRRGGAHEQFF
TGCGCCAGCAGCCAAGATCGTCGCGGGGGGGCCCATGAGCAGTTCTTC
>TRBV27|-|TRBJ1-3|once
CASSLLYRNSGNTIYF
TGTGCCAGCAGTTTATTGTACAGGAACTCTGGAAACACCATATATTTT
>TRBV7-3|-|TRBJ2-5|-
CASSTGETQYF
TGTGCCAGCAGCACCGGAGAGACCCAGTACTTC
>TRBV29-1|-|TRBJ2-7|-
CSVGQQGLNEQYF
TGCAGCGTTGGTCAGCAGGGGCTGAACGAGCAGTACTTC
>TRBV18|-|TRBJ2-5|-
CASSRGTQETQYF
TGTGCCAGCTCACGCGGGACTCAAGAGACCCAGTACTTC
>TRBV9|-|TRBJ2-2|-
CASSNPRGEGLFF
TGTGCCAGCAGCAATCCACGGGGAGAGGGGCTGTTTTTT
>TRBV19|-|TRBJ1-4|-
CASRGHTGNEKLFF
TGTGCCAGTAGAGGTCACACGGGGAATGAAAAACTGTTTTTT
>TRBV5-4|-|TRBJ2-4|-
CASSGLENIQYF
TGTGCCAGCAGCGGGCTTGAAAACATTCAGTACTTC
>TRBV6-5|-|TRBJ2-1|-
CASSRGSYNEQFF
TGTGCCAGCAGTCGGGGGTCCTACAATGAGCAGTTCTTC
>TRBV6-5|-|TRBJ1-3|few
CASSYSSLVGNTIYF
TGTGCCAGCAGTTACTCGTCCCTCGTCGGAAACACCATATATTTT
>TRBV18|-|TRBJ2-7|-
CASSPHHGSSSYEQYF
TGTGCCAGCTCACCCCATCACGGGAGTTCCTCCTACGAGCAGTACTTC
>TRBV2|TRBD2|TRBJ2-5|-
CASSGQGLALETQYF
TGTGCCAGCAGTGGTCAAGGACTAGCTCTGGAGACCCAGTACTTC
>TRBV7-9|TRBD1|TRBJ1-4|-
CASSLASPGQRNEKLFF
TGTGCCAGCAGCTTAGCATCTCCGGGACAGCGTAATGAAAAACTGTTTTTT
>TRBV4-1|-|TRBJ2-3|-
CASSQFARVMLPDTQYF
TGCGCCAGCAGCCAATTTGCCAGGGTTATGCTACCGGATACGCAGTATTTT
>TRBV6-5|TRBD1|TRBJ1-4|-
CASSGGTGWEEKLFF
TGTGCCAGCAGTGGGGGGACAGGGTGGGAGGAAAAACTGTTTTTT